Following are 19 T cell receptor beta chains from one sample sequenced in a study of T-cell reconstitution after alpha-beta-depleted transplantation in children (dated by TCRdb to the mid-2010s). Libraries were prepared through PCR. These reads were obtained on an Illumina HiSeq 2500. To normalize quantification of the TCRbeta repertoire, the TCR libraries were built with molecular barcoding that relied on unique molecular identifiers. TCRdb cleaned the public reads at Q25 with fastp, built clones with MiXCR and kept in-frame beta chains. Merged by CDR3 protein, the rows form single entries marked with the most common genes and DNA. The sample profile shows about 640,000 distinct CDR3 sequences; roughly 15% of them were found once. About 1.1% of the sample lies in the top ten. The sequenced sample was PBMCs from the stem cell graft donor, obtained from the stem cell graft. These TCRs come from a human donor who donated a stem cell graft to a child with acute myeloid leukemia.

This clonotype was observed at least ten times. The rearrangement links TRBV20-1 to TRBJ2-3, with D unclear. Germline V gene sequence: CDR1 DFQATT, CDR2 SNEGSKA (reference sequence). V lost 3 bases and J lost 2, with 9 bases in between. The CDR3 loop spans 13 amino acids. The CDR3 sequence is CSASLRPTDTQYF. The CDR3 nucleotides read TGCAGTGCTAGTTTGCGGCCCACAGATACGCAGTATTTT.

There are many counts of this clonotype. The chain has TRBV20-1 and TRBJ1-6; D unresolved. This CDR3 is built from 16 residues. The V end was cut by 0 bases, the J end by 6 bases, with 15 bases between. Germline values: CDR1 DFQATT, CDR2 SNEGSKA (reference sequence). As DNA, the CDR3 is TGCAGTGCTAGAGATAGCATGTCGGGTGGTAATTCACCCCTCCACTTT. This sequence encodes CSARDSMSGGNSPLHF.

This chain joins TRBV24-1 and TRBJ2-5; tentatively, D is TRBD1 (6 bases). The CDR3 is 20 amino acids. The ends were cut back, 5 bases at V and 3 bases at J, with 30 bases in the middle. Germline values: CDR1 KGHDR, CDR2 SFDVKD. CDR3 sequence (DNA): TGTGCCACCAGTGGTTTTGAAAATAGGGTTAAGGGGGTTCAGAAAGAGACCCAGTACTTC. It translates to CATSGFENRVKGVQKETQYF.

This clonotype was counted ten times or more. In nucleotides, the CDR3 is TGTGCCAGCAGCCGGCAAAGGAGCTCCTACGAGCAGTACGTC. Translation gives CASSRQRSSYEQYV. V is TRBV11-2 and J is TRBJ2-7; no clear D. The CDR3 is made up of 14 amino acids. V was pared by 5 bases and J by 0 bases, with 11 bases between. Germline values: CDR1 SGHAT, CDR2 FQNNGV.

This clonotype was recorded at least ten times. V and J are TRBV11-2 and TRBJ2-4, with 7 positions matching TRBD2. The CDR3 is 15 residues long. The junction had 9 bases not matched to a gene; V was cut back by 2 bases and J by 8 bases. Germline loops: CDR1 SGHAT, CDR2 FQNNGV. CDR3 sequence reads: CASSLWGRAGDIQYF. CDR3 nucleotide sequence: TGTGCCAGCAGCTTATGGGGCAGGGCGGGAGACATTCAGTACTTC.

This clonotype was counted at least ten times. V and J are TRBV20-1 and TRBJ2-5; weak D call: TRBD1 (5 bases). This CDR3 has 14 amino acids. Germline lookup yields CDR1 DFQATT and CDR2 SNEGSKA (reference sequence). V gave up 3 bases and J gave up 1 base, with 12 bases separating them. The DNA of the CDR3 is TGCAGTGCTAGTAGGACGGACATCCAAGAGACCCAGTACTTC. It translates to CSASRTDIQETQYF.

This clonotype came up a few times. The chain joins TRBV24-1 to TRBJ2-1; maybe TRBD2 (7 bases). The V gene lost 11 bases and the J gene lost 6 bases, with 19 bases spanning the gap. This CDR3 spans 14 amino acids. Germline V lookup: CDR1 KGHDR, CDR2 SFDVKD. This CDR3 reads CAIGVRGALNEQFF. The CDR3 bases are TGTGCCATAGGGGTTCGGGGGGCCCTCAATGAGCAGTTCTTC.

This clonotype has a count of ten or more. The CDR3 protein is CSARGPGTALSGAFF. In DNA, the CDR3 is TGCAGTGCTAGAGGCCCCGGGACCGCCCTAAGTGGGGCTTTCTTT. The chain employs TRBV20-1 and TRBJ1-1; maybe TRBD1 (5 bases). Germline assignment: CDR1 DFQATT and CDR2 SNEGSKA (reference sequence). The CDR3 is 15 residues long. V lost 1 base to trimming and J lost 11 bases, with 23 bases between them.

This clonotype came up a few times. V usage is TRBV10-2 and J usage is TRBJ2-1; D is uncertain. The germline V and J ends were trimmed by 0 bases and 15 bases, with 12 bases remaining between them. The CDR3 spans 12 residues. Germline values: CDR1 WSHSY, CDR2 SAAADI. CDR3 amino acids: CASSESLSRTFF. The CDR3, as DNA: TGCGCCAGCAGTGAGTCCCTGAGCCGAACGTTCTTC.

The chain couples TRBV7-2 to TRBJ2-3; either TRBD1 or TRBD2 may fit D (7 bases each). This CDR3 is built from 15 residues. Per the germline V gene, CDR1 is SGHTA and CDR2 is FQGNSA. Trimming removed 0 bases from V and 7 bases from J, with 14 bases in between. Here the CDR3 reads CASSLAGEGANTQYF. The CDR3 coding sequence is TGTGCCAGCAGCTTAGCCGGGGAGGGGGCGAATACGCAGTATTTT.

Only a few counts were recorded for this clonotype. The V and J genes are TRBV4-2 and TRBJ1-5; D gene unclear. Germline-derived CDR1 and CDR2 are LGHNA and YNFKEQ. The V end was cut by 1 base, the J end by 4 bases, with 20 bases between. The CDR3 sequence is 18 residues long. Here the CDR3 DNA reads TGTGCCAGCAGCCAAGCAATCCTCGGGCAGCGGATAAATCAGCCCCAGCATTTT. Protein: CASSQAILGQRINQPQHF.

This clonotype was observed a few times. J is TRBJ1-2 and V is TRBV10-3, with TRBD1 as a possible D gene (6 bases). The CDR3 consists of 14 residues. Germline loops: CDR1 ENHRY, CDR2 SYGVKD. The V and J ends lost 6 bases and 4 bases respectively, with 15 bases between them. CDR3 nucleotides: TGTGCCATCAGCGCGGATGACAGGACCTATGGCTACACCTTC. The encoded protein is CAISADDRTYGYTF.

The rearrangement joins TRBV28 to TRBJ1-1; D is possibly TRBD1 (6 bases). This CDR3 contains 16 residues. Trimming shortened V by 0 bases and J by 1 base, and 12 bases separated the two germline ends. Germline lookup yields CDR1 MDHEN and CDR2 SYDVKM. Here the CDR3 reads CASSLWGVTGNTEAFF. In DNA, the CDR3 is TGTGCCAGCAGTTTATGGGGGGTGACAGGGAACACTGAAGCTTTCTTT.

There are many counts of this clonotype. CDR3 nucleotide sequence: TGCAGTGCTCCCTCTGGGGCCGTCCATCGGCAGTTCTTC. Amino acids: CSAPSGAVHRQFF. This sequence joins TRBV20-1 and TRBJ2-1; D is perhaps TRBD1 (5 bases). The CDR3 loop spans 13 amino acids. CDR1 and CDR2 from the germline V gene are DFQATT and SNEGSKA (reference sequence). Trimming left V 5 bases short and J 12 bases short, with 20 bases between.

The chain couples TRBV6-2 or TRBV6-3 to TRBJ2-2; 11 bases line up with TRBD1. This CDR3 is 18 amino acids long. CDR1 MNHEY and CDR2 SVGEGT come from the germline V gene. V was clipped by 2 bases and J by 5 bases; unmatched bases: 10. CDR3 sequence (DNA): TGTGCCAGCAGTTACGAGGACAGGGGGCGAAGAATAACCGGGGAGCTGTTTTTT. Protein sequence: CASSYEDRGRRITGELFF.

This clonotype was seen repeatedly, ten times or more. V is TRBV5-6 and J is TRBJ1-2; D not resolved. The germline gives CDR1 SGHDT, CDR2 YYEEEE. The CDR3 is 13 residues long. The V end was cut by 0 bases, the J end by 8 bases, with 11 bases between. CDR3 bases: TGTGCCAGCAGCTTGGAGGCACCGTGGGGCTACACCTTC. Translating gives CASSLEAPWGYTF.

This chain joins TRBV2 and TRBJ2-2; possibly TRBD1 or TRBD2 for D (5 bases each). V lost 7 bases to trimming and J lost 3 bases, with 12 bases between them. Germline assignment: CDR1 SNHLY and CDR2 FYNNEI. The CDR3 sequence is 14 residues long. CDR3 in amino acids: CASTTGTDTGELFF. Here the CDR3 DNA reads TGTGCCAGCACAACGGGGACGGACACCGGGGAGCTGTTTTTT.

J is TRBJ2-7 and V is TRBV5-1, with D tentatively TRBD2 (7 bases). The CDR3 runs 16 residues. The ends were cut back, 0 bases at V and 0 bases at J, with 13 bases in the middle. Germline loops: CDR1 SGHRS, CDR2 YFSETQ. The CDR3, as DNA: TGCGCCAGCAGCTTGGCCGAGGGGGGGCCCTCCTACGAGCAGTACTTC. Its protein product is CASSLAEGGPSYEQYF.

This clonotype has ten or more counts. The chain uses TRBV20-1 and TRBJ1-1; no clear D. Looked up from germline, CDR1 is DFQATT and CDR2 is SNEGSKA (reference sequence). This CDR3 spans 14 amino acids. The ends were cut back, 4 bases at V and 11 bases at J, with 23 bases in the middle. CDR3 protein: CSANSGVGVAAAFF. In DNA, the CDR3 is TGCAGTGCTAATTCGGGAGTCGGAGTTGCGGCGGCTTTCTTT.